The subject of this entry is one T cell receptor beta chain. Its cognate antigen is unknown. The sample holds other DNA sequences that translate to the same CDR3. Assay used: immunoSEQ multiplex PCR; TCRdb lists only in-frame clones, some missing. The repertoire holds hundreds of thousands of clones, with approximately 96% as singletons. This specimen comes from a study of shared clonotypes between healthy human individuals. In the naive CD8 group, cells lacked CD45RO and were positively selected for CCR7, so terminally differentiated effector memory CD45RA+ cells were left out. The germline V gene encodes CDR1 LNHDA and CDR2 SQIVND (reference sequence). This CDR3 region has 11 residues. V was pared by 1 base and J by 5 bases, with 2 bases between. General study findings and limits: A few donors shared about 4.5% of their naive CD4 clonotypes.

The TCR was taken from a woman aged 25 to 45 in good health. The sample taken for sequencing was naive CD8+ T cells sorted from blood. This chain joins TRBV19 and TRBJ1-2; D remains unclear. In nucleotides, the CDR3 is TGTGCCAGTAGTATAGGATATGGCTACACCTTC. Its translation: CASSIGYGYTF. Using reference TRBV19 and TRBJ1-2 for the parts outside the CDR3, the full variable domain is DGGITQSPKYLFRKEGQNVTLSCEQNLNHDAMYWYRQDPGQGLRLIYYSQIVNDFQKGDIAEGYSVSREKKESFPLTVTSAQKNPTAFYLCASSIGYGYTFGSGTRLTVV.